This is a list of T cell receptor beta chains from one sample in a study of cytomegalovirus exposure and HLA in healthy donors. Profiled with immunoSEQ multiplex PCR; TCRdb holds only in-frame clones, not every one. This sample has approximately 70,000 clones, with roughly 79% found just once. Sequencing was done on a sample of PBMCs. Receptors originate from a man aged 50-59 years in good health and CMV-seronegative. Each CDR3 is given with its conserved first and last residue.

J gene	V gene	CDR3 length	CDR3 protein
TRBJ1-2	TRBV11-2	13	CASSPDPDSSGTF
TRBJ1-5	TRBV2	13	CASKGQVNQPQHF
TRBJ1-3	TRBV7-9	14	CASRQGLSGNTIYF
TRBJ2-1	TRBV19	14	CATRTVGSYNEQFF
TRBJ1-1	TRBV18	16	CASSPSVAGLNTEAFF
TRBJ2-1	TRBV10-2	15	CASSDASGPFREQFF
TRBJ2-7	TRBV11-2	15	CASSSPGTGTYEQYF
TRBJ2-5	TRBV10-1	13	CASSEDGVGTQYF
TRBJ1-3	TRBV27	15	CASAETGLGGNTIYF
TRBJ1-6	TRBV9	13	CASSPQESAPLHF
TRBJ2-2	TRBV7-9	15	CASSLAGFNTGELFF
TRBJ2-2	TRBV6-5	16	CASSYFGAVNTGELFF
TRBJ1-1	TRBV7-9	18	CASSLRVLDDRGNTEAFF
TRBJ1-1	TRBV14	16	CASSQDEKGKNTEAFF
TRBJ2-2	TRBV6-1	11	CASTYTGELFF
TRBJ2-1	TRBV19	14	CASSRRSSYNEQFF
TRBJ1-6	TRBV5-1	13	CASTPDSGSPLHF
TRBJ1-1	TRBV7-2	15	CASSLGQGLNTEAFF
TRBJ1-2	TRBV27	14	CASSLGRGGYGYTF
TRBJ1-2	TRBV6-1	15	CASSEDTRGTAGYTF
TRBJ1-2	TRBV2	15	CASSERGQGSYGYTF
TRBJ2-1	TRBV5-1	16	CASSLDSGSSYNEQFF
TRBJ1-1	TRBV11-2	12	CASSLNRAEAFF
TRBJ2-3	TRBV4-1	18	CASSQDLEGSIYTDTQYF
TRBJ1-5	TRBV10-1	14	CASSDRGVYQPQHF